The subject of this entry is one T cell receptor beta chain. Germline CDR1 reads SGDLS; CDR2 reads YYNGEE. This CDR3 is 16 amino acids long. Unmatched junction bases numbered 9, after V lost 3 bases and J lost 4 bases. In the source study's methods: Researchers report that nucleated cell counts were estimated from reference gene primer amplification. Some clones are missing from TCRdb's copy, which holds only in-frame ones; the method was immunoSEQ multiplex PCR. That table gives V, J and clone size, and the DNA gave D and trimming. The repertoire holds around 160,000 clones, with almost 90% as singletons. The sample comes from a study of blood T cell repertoires in COVID-19. Study as a whole: COVID-19 samples from acute and convalescent phases originated in the United States, Italy and Spain. Sources were T cells, B-cell-depleted T cells, or PBMCs; the material itself was cDNA or gDNA.

J is TRBJ2-1 and V is TRBV9, with 8 bases that match TRBD2. The sequenced sample consisted of peripheral blood. The sequence came from a human donor in a cohort sampled during active COVID-19. CDR3: CASSGPVAGSYNEQFF. The CDR3 region has the DNA TGTGCCAGCAGCGGCCCGGTAGCGGGAAGTTACAATGAGCAGTTCTTC.